This T cell receptor (beta chain) is drawn from a study of blood T cell repertoires in COVID-19. Some clones are missing from TCRdb's copy, which holds only in-frame ones; the method was immunoSEQ multiplex PCR. The sample carries 200,000 to 250,000 clones, about 90% recorded once. CDR1 and CDR2 from the germline V gene are MDHEN and SYDVKM. V shed 8 bases and J shed 3 bases, with 14 bases lying between them. This CDR3 region has 13 residues. Sample: peripheral blood. The sequence derives from a man between 18 and 29 years old with active or convalescent COVID-19. The chain recombines TRBV28 with TRBJ2-7, with a possible D match to TRBD1 (6 bases). The CDR3 here is CASFGTRLYEQYF. The CDR3 coding sequence is TGTGCCAGCTTCGGGACACGGCTCTACGAGCAGTACTTC.